The present TCR beta chain was sequenced within a study of T-cell memory formation after mild COVID-19. Looking at the study overall: Each donor largely had its own TCR clusters.

Note on this clonotype: Its specificity is not known.

The study, taken as a whole, reports: Clones shrinking between day 15 and 85 showed a balanced CD4/CD8 split, and those that grew later tilted toward CD4+. Among contracting clones, CD4+ were mainly CM/EM and CD8+ enriched in EMRA.

In TCRdb, the 5' RACE reads were re-called with MiXCR into one record per CDR3 protein. The top ten clones hold roughly 22% of a sample with about 340,000 distinct CDR3 sequences, roughly 14% of them seen once. This CDR3 is 14 amino acids long. Trimming cost V 1 base and J 6 bases, with 12 bases left between them. Per germline, CDR1 MNHEY and CDR2 SVGEGT. The sample taken for sequencing was PBMCs or a T cell subset sorted from them (not recorded which). The genes are TRBV6-2 or TRBV6-3 and TRBJ1-1; D unresolved. This receptor was identified in a man aged 18 to 29 who had mild COVID-19 (a few samples of this study predate the infection). Cell type and time point are not known. The CDR3 DNA follows: TGTGCCAGCAGTTACTACGTGATTTTGTCTGAAGCTTTCTTT. This encodes CASSYYVILSEAFF.